These T cell receptor beta chains were read from a single sample in a study of cytomegalovirus exposure and HLA in healthy donors. The assay was immunoSEQ multiplex PCR, and TCRdb's table has in-frame clones only and misses some. Of tens of thousands of clones listed, approximately 83% were seen once; the top ten hold roughly 4.5%. Source material: PBMCs. The receptor source for this set is a man aged 25-45 years in good health and CMV-seronegative. CDR3s include the opening cysteine and the closing phenylalanine or tryptophan. The D gene is left open where the match is weak. Some rows have no size entry. The others give once, few or many, or a class for an expanded clone.

>TRBV7-9|.|TRBD2|TRBJ2-2
TGTGCCAGCAGCTTACAACTAGCGGGAGGTCCGGGCACCGGGGAGCTGTTTTTT
CASSLQLAGGPGTGELFF
>TRBV10-1|.|TRBD2|TRBJ2-3
TGCGCCAGCAGGCAAATTAGCGGGATAGGACGTCCTTCGCAGTATTTT
CASRQISGIGRPSQYF
>TRBV11-2|.|TRBD1|TRBJ1-5
TGTGCCAGCAGCCCGGGACAGGGAGATCAGCCCCAGCATTTT
CASSPGQGDQPQHF
>TRBV13|.|TRBD2|TRBJ2-2
TGTGCCAGCAGTCTAGCGGGGGGTGGCACCGGGGAGCTGTTTTTT
CASSLAGGGTGELFF
>TRBV6-1|few|TRBD1|TRBJ1-1
TGTGCCAGCAGTGAAGTTGGGACAGTCAACACTGAAGCTTTCTTT
CASSEVGTVNTEAFF
>TRBV10-3|once|.|TRBJ1-2
TGTGCCATCAGTGAGTCTCGGGGGGCAGGATATGGCTACACCTTC
CAISESRGAGYGYTF
>TRBV18|.|TRBD1|TRBJ1-4
TGTGCCAGCTCACCGCCAGGGGGCTGGAATGAAAAACTGTTTTTT
CASSPPGGWNEKLFF
>TRBV28|.|.|TRBJ2-5
TGTGCCAGCAGTCCCTTTGGCGGGACTGAATCTGAGACCCAGTACTTC
CASSPFGGTESETQYF
>TRBV7-3|.|TRBD1|TRBJ2-3
TGTGCCAGCCGACAGGGGGCGAGCACAGATACGCAGTATTTT
CASRQGASTDTQYF
>TRBV7-9|.|TRBD1|TRBJ2-1
TGTGCCAGCAGCTCGACCGGACAGGGGAAGGGGAATGAGCAGTTCTTC
CASSSTGQGKGNEQFF
>TRBV10-3|.|TRBD2|TRBJ2-3
TGTGCCATCAGCCCGCTAGCGGGAAGCACAGATACGCAGTATTTT
CAISPLAGSTDTQYF
>TRBV18|.|.|TRBJ1-3
TGTGCCAGCTCAGAGGGGGACACCATATATTTT
CASSEGDTIYF
>TRBV9|.|.|TRBJ2-3
TGTGCCAGCAGCGTTACGGGAACAGATACGCAGTATTTT
CASSVTGTDTQYF
>TRBV30|.|.|TRBJ2-3
TGTGCCTGGAGTGTCGGTTTGAGCACAGATACGCAGTATTTT
CAWSVGLSTDTQYF
>TRBV7-9|.|.|TRBJ2-2
TGTGCCAGCAGTCAGCCGGGTTCCAGCACCGGGGAGCTGTTTTTT
CASSQPGSSTGELFF
>TRBV7-6|.|.|TRBJ2-2
TGTGCCAGCAGCTCATGGAGCCAAAGGCACACCGGGGAGCTGTTTTTT
CASSSWSQRHTGELFF
>TRBV7-2|.|.|TRBJ2-5
TGTGCCAGCACCGAGAGGGCACACCAAGAGACCCAGTACTTC
CASTERAHQETQYF
>TRBV2|.|TRBD2|TRBJ2-7
TGTGCCAGCAGGCTAGCGGCTTACGAGCAGTACTTC
CASRLAAYEQYF
>TRBV7-9|.|TRBD1|TRBJ2-7
TGTGCCAGCAGCCCCGGACAGGGGGCTGGCTACGAGCAGTACTTC
CASSPGQGAGYEQYF
>TRBV7-9|.|.|TRBJ2-1
TGTGCCAGCAGCTTAGGCAGGGCCGGCAATGAGCAGTTCTTC
CASSLGRAGNEQFF
>TRBV9|.|TRBD2|TRBJ2-1
TGTGCCAGCAGCGTATTGGGTGGAAGCGGGAGGCCAAGCGAGCAGTTCTTC
CASSVLGGSGRPSEQFF
>TRBV6-4|.|.|TRBJ1-1
TGTGCCAGCAGTGAGGGGCCTGGAGGGACTGAAGCTTTCTTT
CASSEGPGGTEAFF
>TRBV19|.|.|TRBJ2-1
TGTGCCAGTAGGGTACAGGGTACGGACAATGAGCAGTTCTTC
CASRVQGTDNEQFF
>TRBV9|.|TRBD1|TRBJ1-3
TGTGCCAGCAGCGTAGGGGGACAGGTTGGAAACACCATATATTTT
CASSVGGQVGNTIYF
>TRBV29-1|.|.|TRBJ2-3
TGCAGCTCCCTTAGCCTCGCAGATACGCAGTATTTT
CSSLSLADTQYF
>TRBV30|.|TRBD2|TRBJ2-3
TGTGCCTGGAGTGAGGCTAGCGGGGGTGAAGATACGCAGTATTTT
CAWSEASGGEDTQYF
>TRBV11-2|.|TRBD2|TRBJ2-7
TGTGCCAGCAGCCCCGTAGCGGGGGGGCGGTACGAGCAGTACTTC
CASSPVAGGRYEQYF
>TRBV6-1|.|.|TRBJ1-1
TGTGCCAGCAGTGAAGTGAATATGGCCCCCCTACTAGGAGCTTTCTTT
CASSEVNMAPLLGAFF
>TRBV5-1|.|TRBD1|TRBJ2-7
TGCGCCAGCAGCTCGCCTAGGGGACAGGTGTACTACGAGCAGTACTTC
CASSSPRGQVYYEQYF
>TRBV19|.|.|TRBJ1-4
TGTGCCAGTAGTCTCCGGGAAAAACTGTTTTTT
CASSLREKLFF
>TRBV7-6|.|TRBD1|TRBJ2-2
TGTGCCAGCAGCAGCCGGACAGGGAACACCGGGGAGCTGTTTTTT
CASSSRTGNTGELFF
>TRBV2|.|TRBD1|TRBJ1-2
TGTGCCAGCAGCGTCCCCGGGACAGTGGGTCCCTATGGCTACACCTTC
CASSVPGTVGPYGYTF
>TRBV7-9|.|TRBD1|TRBJ2-1
TGTGCCAGCAGCTTGGGACAGCGATACAATGAGCAGTTCTTC
CASSLGQRYNEQFF
>TRBV9|.|TRBD1|TRBJ2-7
TGTGCCAGCAGCGCGACGGGACAGGGGGCAGGTGAGCAGTACTTC
CASSATGQGAGEQYF
>TRBV6-1|few|.|TRBJ2-7
TGTGCCAGCAGTGAACCATCCCTAGAATCCTACGAGCAGTACTTC
CASSEPSLESYEQYF
>TRBV15|.|TRBD1|TRBJ1-1
TGTGCCACCAGTCCCAACCAGGGACAGGGGATTTCTGAAGCTTTCTTT
CATSPNQGQGISEAFF
>TRBV6-5|few|.|TRBJ2-7
TGTGCCAGCAATCTAAGTTGCTCCTACGAGCAGTACTTC
CASNLSCSYEQYF
>TRBV7-8|.|TRBD1|TRBJ1-2
TGTGCCAGCAGCTTAGGGCAGGGGGCGCATGGCTACACCTTC
CASSLGQGAHGYTF
>TRBV19|once|.|TRBJ1-5
TGTGCCAGTAGTATAGATCTCCCCCAGCCCCAGCATTTT
CASSIDLPQPQHF